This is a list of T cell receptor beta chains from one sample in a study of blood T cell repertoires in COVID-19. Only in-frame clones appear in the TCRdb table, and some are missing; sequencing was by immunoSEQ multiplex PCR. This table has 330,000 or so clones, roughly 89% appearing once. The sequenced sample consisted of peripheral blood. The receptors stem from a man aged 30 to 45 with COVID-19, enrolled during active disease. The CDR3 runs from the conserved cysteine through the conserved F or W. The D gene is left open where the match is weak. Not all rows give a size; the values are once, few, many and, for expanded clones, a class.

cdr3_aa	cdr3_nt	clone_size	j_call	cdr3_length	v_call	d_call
CASSQVANRESANSPLHF	TGTGCCAGCAGCCAAGTGGCGAATAGGGAGTCTGCCAATTCACCCCTCCACTTT	NA	TRBJ1-6	18	TRBV3-1/TRBV3-2	NA
CASCGQGAVNEQFF	TGTGCCAGTTGTGGACAGGGGGCTGTAAATGAGCAGTTCTTC	NA	TRBJ2-1	14	TRBV19	TRBD1
CASSLTGGWNEQYF	TGTGCCAGCAGCTTAACAGGGGGCTGGAACGAGCAGTACTTC	NA	TRBJ2-7	14	TRBV7-2	TRBD1
CASSFGVRQERFF	TGTGCCAGCAGCTTTGGTGTGCGGCAAGAAAGGTTCTTC	NA	TRBJ2-1	13	TRBV11-2	NA
CASSSPGLAEPDTQYF	TGTGCCAGCAGTTCTCCGGGACTAGCGGAACCTGATACGCAGTATTTT	NA	TRBJ2-3	16	TRBV6-6	TRBD2
CASSLPTSGSGETQYF	TGTGCCAGCAGCTTACCCACTAGCGGGAGTGGGGAGACCCAGTACTTC	once	TRBJ2-5	16	TRBV7-2	TRBD2
CASMPRDRASEAFF	TGTGCCAGTATGCCTCGGGACAGGGCTTCGGAAGCTTTCTTT	once	TRBJ1-1	14	TRBV19	TRBD1
CASSFSFEQFF	TGTGCCAGCAGCTTTAGCTTTGAGCAGTTCTTC	NA	TRBJ2-1	11	TRBV7-2	NA
CASRIPGLRNEKLFF	TGTGCCAGCAGGATACCGGGACTACGGAATGAAAAACTGTTTTTT	NA	TRBJ1-4	15	TRBV28	NA
CASSPHPGQGKASYEQYF	TGTGCCAGCAGTCCCCACCCGGGACAGGGTAAAGCCTCCTACGAGCAGTACTTC	NA	TRBJ2-7	18	TRBV28	TRBD1
CASSFNRGREETQYF	TGTGCCAGCAGCTTCAACAGGGGAAGAGAAGAGACCCAGTACTTC	NA	TRBJ2-5	15	TRBV7-2	TRBD1
CASSYSAGQYF	TGTGCCAGCAGTTACTCCGCGGGGCAGTATTTT	once	TRBJ2-3	11	TRBV6-2/TRBV6-3	NA
CASSLAGASSYNEQFF	TGTGCCAGCAGCTTGGCCGGAGCCAGCTCCTACAATGAGCAGTTCTTC	NA	TRBJ2-1	16	TRBV5-6	NA
CATSGRGGSYEQYF	TGTGCCACGTCAGGGCGGGGGGGCTCCTACGAGCAGTACTTC	NA	TRBJ2-7	14	TRBV7-2	TRBD2
CASSLEGSGREQYF	TGCGCCAGCAGCTTGGAGGGTAGCGGGAGGGAGCAGTACTTC	NA	TRBJ2-7	14	TRBV5-1	TRBD2
CASSLAWTGDGYTF	TGTGCCAGCAGCTTAGCTTGGACAGGGGATGGCTACACCTTC	NA	TRBJ1-2	14	TRBV7-9	TRBD1
CASSPNTATSTDTQYF	TGTGCCAGCTCACCAAATACCGCAACTAGCACAGATACGCAGTATTTT	NA	TRBJ2-3	16	TRBV18	NA
CASSLRGGSAQNIQYF	TGTGCCAGCAGCTTACGAGGGGGCAGCGCCCAAAACATTCAGTACTTC	NA	TRBJ2-4	16	TRBV7-2	TRBD1
CASTLSGTQFIVNEQFF	TGTGCCAGCACCCTTAGCGGGACTCAGTTTATAGTCAATGAGCAGTTCTTC	NA	TRBJ2-1	17	TRBV7-9	TRBD2
CASSLRGYNSPLHF	TGTGCCAGCAGTCTTCGGGGGTATAATTCACCCCTCCACTTT	NA	TRBJ1-6	14	TRBV28	NA
CATDDGQGGGANVLTF	TGTGCCACCGATGACGGACAGGGTGGTGGGGCCAACGTCCTGACTTTC	many	TRBJ2-6	16	TRBV15	TRBD1
CASRGGSPNEKLFF	TGTGCCAGCCGTGGCGGGTCCCCTAATGAAAAACTGTTTTTT	NA	TRBJ1-4	14	TRBV27	NA
CASSPPIGQPNSPLHF	TGCGCCAGCAGTCCCCCCATTGGACAGCCGAATTCACCCCTCCACTTT	NA	TRBJ1-6	16	TRBV23-1	NA
CASGGEAQPQHF	TGTGCCAGCGGTGGAGAAGCTCAGCCCCAGCATTTT	few	TRBJ1-5	12	TRBV2	NA
CSALRYEQYF	TGCAGTGCTCTTCGCTACGAGCAGTACTTC	NA	TRBJ2-7	10	TRBV20-1	NA
CATSRDVENTEAFF	TGTGCCACCAGCAGAGATGTAGAGAACACTGAAGCTTTCTTT	NA	TRBJ1-1	14	TRBV15	NA
CASSFSGSRYTF	TGTGCCAGTAGTTTCAGCGGTAGTCGCTACACCTTC	NA	TRBJ1-2	12	TRBV19	NA
CAISESDRPSRAQYF	TGTGCCATCAGTGAGTCGGACAGACCCTCCAGGGCCCAGTACTTC	NA	TRBJ2-5	15	TRBV10-3	NA
CASSLTVGNQPQHF	TGTGCCAGCAGCTTGACGGTGGGCAATCAGCCCCAGCATTTT	NA	TRBJ1-5	14	TRBV5-6	NA
CASSHRGPNEKLFF	TGTGCCAGCAGCCACAGGGGACCTAATGAAAAACTGTTTTTT	few	TRBJ1-4	14	TRBV27	TRBD1
CASSSGQVGEKLFF	TGTGCCAGTAGTAGCGGACAGGTGGGGGAAAAACTGTTTTTT	NA	TRBJ1-4	14	TRBV19	TRBD1
CATSSDRGAFYNEQFF	TGTGCCACCAGCAGTGACCGGGGGGCCTTTTACAATGAGCAGTTCTTC	NA	TRBJ2-1	16	TRBV15	NA
CASSLSLDNNEQFF	TGTGCCAGCAGCTTGAGCCTTGACAACAATGAGCAGTTCTTC	few	TRBJ2-1	14	TRBV11-1	NA
CASSLGQGKNYEQYF	TGTGCCAGCAGCTTGGGACAGGGGAAAAACTACGAGCAGTACTTC	NA	TRBJ2-7	15	TRBV7-9	TRBD1
CASSSFKTPGWEKLFF	TGTGCCAGTAGTTCTTTTAAGACACCAGGATGGGAAAAACTGTTTTTT	NA	TRBJ1-4	16	TRBV19	NA